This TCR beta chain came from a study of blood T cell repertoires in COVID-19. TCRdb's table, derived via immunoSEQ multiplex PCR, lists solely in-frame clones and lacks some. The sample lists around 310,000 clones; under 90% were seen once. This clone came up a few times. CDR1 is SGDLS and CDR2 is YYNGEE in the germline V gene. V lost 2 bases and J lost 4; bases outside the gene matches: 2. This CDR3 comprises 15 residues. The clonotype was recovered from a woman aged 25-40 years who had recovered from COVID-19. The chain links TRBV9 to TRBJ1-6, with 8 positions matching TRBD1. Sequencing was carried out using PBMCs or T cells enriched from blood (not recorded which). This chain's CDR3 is CASSVRQGYNSPLHF. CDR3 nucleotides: TGTGCCAGCAGCGTTCGACAGGGGTATAATTCACCCCTCCACTTT.